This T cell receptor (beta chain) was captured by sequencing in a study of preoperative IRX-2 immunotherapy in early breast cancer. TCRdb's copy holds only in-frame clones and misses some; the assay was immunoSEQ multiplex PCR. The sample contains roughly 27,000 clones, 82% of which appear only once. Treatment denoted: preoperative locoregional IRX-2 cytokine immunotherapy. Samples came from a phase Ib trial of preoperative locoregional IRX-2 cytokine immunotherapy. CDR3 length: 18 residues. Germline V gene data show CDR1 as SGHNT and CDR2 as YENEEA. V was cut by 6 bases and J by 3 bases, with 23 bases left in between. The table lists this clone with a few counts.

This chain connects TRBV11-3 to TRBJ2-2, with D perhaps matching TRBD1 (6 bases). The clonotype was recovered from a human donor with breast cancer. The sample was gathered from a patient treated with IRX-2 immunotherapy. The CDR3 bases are TGTGCCAGCAGGCTCTTAGGTAGGGGGTCCCATGACACCGGGGAGCTGTTTTTT. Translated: CASRLLGRGSHDTGELFF. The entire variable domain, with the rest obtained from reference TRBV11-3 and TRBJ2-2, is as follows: EAGVVQSPRYKIIEKKQPVAFWCNPISGHNTLYWYLQNLGQGPELLIRYENEEAVDDSQLPKDRFSAERLKGVDSTLKIQPAELGDSAVYLCASRLLGRGSHDTGELFFGEGSRLTVL.